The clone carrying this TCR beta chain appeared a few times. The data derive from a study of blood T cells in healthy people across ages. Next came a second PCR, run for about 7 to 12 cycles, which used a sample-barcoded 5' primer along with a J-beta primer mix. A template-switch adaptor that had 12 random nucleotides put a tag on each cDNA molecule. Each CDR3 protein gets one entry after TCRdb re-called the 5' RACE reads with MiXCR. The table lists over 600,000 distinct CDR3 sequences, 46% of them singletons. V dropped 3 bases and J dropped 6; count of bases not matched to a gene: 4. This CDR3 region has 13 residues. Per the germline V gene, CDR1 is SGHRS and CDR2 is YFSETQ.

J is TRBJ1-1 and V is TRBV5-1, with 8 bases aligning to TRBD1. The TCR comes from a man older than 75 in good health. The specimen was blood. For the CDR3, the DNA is TGCGCCAGCAGCTACCAGGGGGCGGCTGAAGCTTTCTTT. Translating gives CASSYQGAAEAFF.